These 25 T cell receptor beta chains were all obtained from the same sample, sequenced in a study of cytomegalovirus exposure and HLA in healthy donors. The PCR made use of 60 Vbeta and 13 Jbeta primers. Method: immunoSEQ multiplex PCR; TCRdb's copy keeps in-frame clones and lacks some. Of about 83,000 clones in the sample, roughly 79% were seen once. Sequenced material: PBMCs. Source of these receptors: a woman in her 30s in good health and CMV-seronegative.

This clone was counted only a few times. The V gene is TRBV19, the J gene TRBJ2-1; 12 bases match TRBD2. Germline CDR1 LNHDA, CDR2 SQIVND (reference sequence). Losses at the gene ends were 5 bases for V and 9 bases for J; bases not matched to a gene: 8. This CDR3 spans 15 amino acids. The CDR3 protein is CASSPSGRASSEQFF. The CDR3 DNA reads TGTGCCAGTAGTCCTAGCGGGAGGGCCTCCTCTGAGCAGTTCTTC.

This clone was picked up a small number of times. The chain joins TRBV6-1 to TRBJ2-5; weak D call: TRBD2 (6 bases). V was cut by 10 bases and J by 2 bases, with 11 bases left in between. Germline V gene data show CDR1 as MNHNS and CDR2 as SASEGT. The CDR3 contains 12 residues. In DNA form, the CDR3 reads TGTGCCACCCGACTAGGTCAAGAGACCCAGTACTTC. Protein: CATRLGQETQYF.

This clone came up a few times. V usage is TRBV4-2 and J usage is TRBJ2-1; 7 bases align to TRBD1. The CDR3 length is 16 residues. Germline lookup yields CDR1 LGHNA and CDR2 YNFKEQ. The J segment lost 0 bases and the V segment lost 3 bases, leaving 5 bases of the junction unmatched. CDR3 bases: TGTGCCAGCAGCCATGCACAGGGGAGCTCCTACAATGAGCAGTTCTTC. Translation gives CASSHAQGSSYNEQFF.

The chain recombines TRBV7-2 with TRBJ1-1, with D possibly being TRBD1 (6 bases). The V end lost 2 bases, the J end lost 1 base, and 11 bases lay between the germline ends. The germline V gene has CDR1 SGHTA and CDR2 FQGNSA. The CDR3 has 15 amino acids. This CDR3 is CASSLSWTANTEAFF. CDR3 DNA sequence: TGTGCCAGCAGCTTAAGCTGGACAGCGAACACTGAAGCTTTCTTT.

The chain couples TRBV5-1 to TRBJ2-4; TRBD1 might be the D (5 bases). Trimming took off 0 bases at V and 6 bases at J, with 13 bases between the two ends. CDR1 is SGHRS, CDR2 YFSETQ, per germline. The CDR3 runs to 15 residues. The chain's CDR3 is CASSLGGRELNIQYF. The CDR3 DNA reads as TGCGCCAGCAGCTTGGGTGGCAGGGAATTAAACATTCAGTACTTC.

The genes are TRBV20-1 and TRBJ2-1; D remains ambiguous. Germline V gives CDR1 DFQATT, CDR2 SNEGSKA (reference sequence). V lost 5 bases to trimming and J lost 8 bases, with 7 bases between them. The CDR3 length is 10 residues. CDR3 sequence reads: CSACEDEQFF. CDR3 DNA sequence: TGCAGTGCTTGCGAGGATGAGCAGTTCTTC.

V is TRBV2 and J is TRBJ2-1; the D is unclear. From germline, CDR1 is SNHLY and CDR2 FYNNEI. This CDR3 contains 12 residues. The germline V and J ends were trimmed by 3 bases and 4 bases, with 4 bases remaining between them. The CDR3 here is CASSDTYNEQFF. CDR3 bases: TGTGCCAGCAGTGATACTTACAATGAGCAGTTCTTC.

V usage is TRBV6-5 and J usage is TRBJ2-3; a possible D gene is TRBD2 (6 bases). The germline V gene has CDR1 MNHEY and CDR2 SVGAGI. Trimming removed 1 base from V and 2 bases from J, with 13 bases in between. The CDR3 length is 16 residues. The CDR3 loop is CASSYYGAGHTDTQYF. CDR3 DNA: TGTGCCAGCAGTTACTACGGAGCGGGCCACACAGATACGCAGTATTTT.

The chain has TRBV7-9 and TRBJ1-1; 7 nucleotides match TRBD1. The CDR3 covers 14 residues. The germline V gene has CDR1 SEHNR and CDR2 FQNEAQ (reference sequence). Trimming at V came to 4 bases and at J to 3 bases, leaving 5 bases not matched to a gene. The CDR3 region is CASSSDRVDTEAFF. The CDR3 DNA is TGTGCCAGCAGCTCCGACAGGGTAGACACTGAAGCTTTCTTT.

The chain couples TRBV27 to TRBJ1-6; 12 positions agree with TRBD1. This CDR3 region has 21 residues. Germline V gene lookup returns CDR1 MNHEY and CDR2 SMNVEV (reference sequence). Trimming at V came to 1 base and at J to 6 bases, leaving 16 bases not matched to a gene. The CDR3 protein is CASSLFLFPGQGARGNSPLHF. The CDR3 DNA reads as TGTGCCAGCAGTTTATTTTTATTTCCGGGACAGGGGGCGCGAGGTAATTCACCCCTCCACTTT.

J is TRBJ2-1 and V is TRBV30, with 7 bases matching TRBD2. CDR1 GTSNPN and CDR2 SVGIG come from the germline V gene (reference sequence). With V trimmed by 3 bases and J by 3 bases, 2 bases remained unmatched. This CDR3 has 13 residues. The CDR3 DNA reads as TGTGCCTGGAGGAGCGGGAACTACAATGAGCAGTTCTTC. Translated: CAWRSGNYNEQFF.

The DNA for the CDR3 is TGCGCCAGCAGCCGGGGGACTAGCGGGAGGGTGGACGAGCAGTACTTC. Its translation is CASSRGTSGRVDEQYF. The V call is TRBV4-3, the J call TRBJ2-7, with 16 bases lining up with TRBD2. The germline CDR1 and CDR2 sequences are LGHNA and YSLEER. The V segment lost 4 bases and the J segment 5 bases; nucleotides outside the gene matches: 5. This CDR3 has 16 residues.

The gene calls are TRBV27 and TRBJ2-1, with 15 bases aligning to TRBD2. J lost 6 bases, V lost 4 bases, and 1 base had no gene match. The CDR3 has 15 amino acids. The germline V gene encodes CDR1 MNHEY and CDR2 SMNVEV (reference sequence). CDR3 sequence: CASSSGLAGGNEQFF. The CDR3 DNA reads TGTGCCAGCAGTTCGGGACTAGCGGGAGGCAATGAGCAGTTCTTC.

The chain uses TRBV7-2 and TRBJ1-5; D unclear. The germline V gene encodes CDR1 SGHTA and CDR2 FQGNSA. This CDR3 has 12 residues. V lost 6 bases, J lost 2 bases, and 5 bases lay in between. CDR3 sequence (DNA): TGTGCCAGCAGTGCGGGCAATCAGCCCCAGCATTTT. Translating it yields CASSAGNQPQHF.

This clone occurred a few times. The chain uses TRBV10-3 and TRBJ2-7, with a tentative D call TRBD1 (6 bases). CDR1 is ENHRY and CDR2 is SYGVKD in the germline V gene. This CDR3 contains 14 residues. Trimming pared 3 bases from V and 7 bases from J, leaving 16 bases between. The CDR3 DNA reads TGTGCCATCAGTGATGCCCTACCAGGGGTAGAGCAGTACTTC. Translation gives CAISDALPGVEQYF.

V gene TRBV28 combines with J gene TRBJ2-5, with 13 bases identical to TRBD2. The DNA end lines up better with TRBJ2-7; the J call may be wrong. Germline CDR1 is MDHEN and CDR2 is SYDVKM. This CDR3 contains 16 residues. Here the CDR3 reads CASSSWTSGSGYEQYF. CDR3 DNA: TGTGCCAGCAGTTCCTGGACTAGCGGGAGCGGCTACGAGCAGTACTTC.

This rearrangement joins TRBV27 to TRBJ2-7; D remains ambiguous. Germline lookup yields CDR1 MNHEY and CDR2 SMNVEV (reference sequence). Between the trimmed V and J ends, which lost 2 bases and 3 bases, there was a span of 17 bases. CDR3 length: 16 residues. As DNA, the CDR3 is TGTGCCAGCAGTTTAAGCTCTCGTGGGCAAGGCTACGAGCAGTACTTC. It translates to CASSLSSRGQGYEQYF.

V usage is TRBV6-5 and J usage is TRBJ1-1; tentative D call: TRBD1 (5 bases). V was trimmed by 7 bases and J by 5 bases, leaving 14 bases between them. CDR3 length: 13 residues. Germline V gives CDR1 MNHEY, CDR2 SVGAGI. Here the CDR3 DNA reads TGTGCCAGCAATCTCGGGAGGGGTACTGAAGCTTTCTTT. Translated, it gives CASNLGRGTEAFF.

This chain connects TRBV9 to TRBJ2-7, with 9 bases matching TRBD2. V lost 0 bases and J lost 5; bases outside the gene matches: 12. Germline CDR1 is SGDLS and CDR2 is YYNGEE. The CDR3 loop spans 17 amino acids. The CDR3 region has the DNA TGTGCCAGCAGCGTAGGGGGGATAGCGGGAGTGTCCAACGAGCAGTACTTC. The encoded protein is CASSVGGIAGVSNEQYF. Full variable domain (rest looked up from reference TRBV9 and TRBJ2-7): DSGVTQTPKHLITATGQRVTLRCSPRSGDLSVYWYQQSLDQGLQFLIQYYNGEERAKGNILERFSAQQFPDLHSELNLSSLELGDSALYFCASSVGGIAGVSNEQYFGPGTRLTVT.

The chain couples TRBV9 to TRBJ2-3, with a weak D call TRBD2 (6 bases). The germline V gene has CDR1 SGDLS and CDR2 YYNGEE. Trimming shortened V by 0 bases and J by 6 bases, and 14 bases separated the two germline ends. There are 15 residues in the CDR3. The CDR3 is CASSVDSGGRDTQYF. The CDR3 DNA is TGTGCCAGCAGCGTAGACAGTGGTGGGAGGGATACGCAGTATTTT.

The V call is TRBV9, the J call TRBJ2-3; the D gene is possibly TRBD2 (6 bases). Between the trimmed V and J ends, which lost 3 bases and 0 bases, there was a span of 14 bases. The V gene's germline CDR1 is SGDLS and CDR2 YYNGEE. The CDR3 extends over 16 amino acids. The CDR3 nucleotides read TGTGCCAGCAGCGCCGGGACTCTTTCTAGCACAGATACGCAGTATTTT. Translation: CASSAGTLSSTDTQYF.

CDR3 in amino acids: CAWSYRDSPLHF. The CDR3 nucleotides are TGTGCCTGGAGCTACAGGGATTCACCCCTCCACTTT. The chain is built from TRBV30 and TRBJ1-6, with D possibly matching TRBD1 (6 bases). Germline loops: CDR1 GTSNPN, CDR2 SVGIG (reference sequence). The CDR3 covers 12 residues. Trimming took off 3 bases at V and 8 bases at J, with 8 bases between the two ends.

This sequence joins TRBV6-1 and TRBJ1-3; unclear D gene. This CDR3 is 14 amino acids long. V dropped 7 bases and J dropped 0 bases, with 10 bases sitting between them. The germline gives CDR1 MNHNS, CDR2 SASEGT. Here the CDR3 DNA reads TGTGCCAGCACCTCGTCCCCCTCTGGAAACACCATATATTTT. This gives the protein CASTSSPSGNTIYF.

The chain combines TRBV11-2 with TRBJ2-2; TRBD2 matches 7 bases. This CDR3 has 14 residues. Germline lookup yields CDR1 SGHAT and CDR2 FQNNGV. The trim removed 4 bases at V and 9 bases at J, leaving 8 bases unmatched. CDR3: CASSYLGREWELFF. The CDR3 DNA sequence: TGTGCCAGCAGCTACCTTGGGCGGGAGTGGGAGCTGTTTTTT.

This clone was recorded once. The rearrangement links TRBV9 to TRBJ2-5, with TRBD2 matching 7 bases. The J call is in doubt because the DNA end fits TRBJ2-7 better. There are 14 residues in the CDR3. Germline values: CDR1 SGDLS, CDR2 YYNGEE. The CDR3 is CASSVASGSYEQYF. The CDR3 nucleotides read TGTGCCAGCAGCGTAGCTAGCGGTTCCTACGAGCAGTACTTC.